The 23 T cell receptor beta chains given below trace back to one sample, sequenced in a study of CD8 T cells in Susac syndrome. RNA totalling 0.5 to 1 ug underwent reverse transcription with random hexamers. TCRdb independently ran MiXCR on the immunoSEQ multiplex PCR reads; one entry per CDR3 protein. The sample includes 90,000 to 110,000 distinct CDR3 sequences, roughly 97% of them seen just once. Sequenced input: CD4+ T cells from PBMCs. These receptors came from a human donor in good health.

In DNA form, the CDR3 reads TGTGCCAGTAGTTCCGGACAGGGGATCACCTACGAGCAGTACTTC. Encoded protein: CASSSGQGITYEQYF. The chain is built from TRBV19 and TRBJ2-7, with 9 bases identical to TRBD1. The germline V gene encodes CDR1 LNHDA and CDR2 SQIVND (reference sequence). The V and J ends lost 5 bases and 2 bases, in that order; junction bases with no gene match: 7. This CDR3 contains 15 residues. The entire variable domain, with the rest obtained from reference TRBV19 and TRBJ2-7, is as follows: DGGITQSPKYLFRKEGQNVTLSCEQNLNHDAMYWYRQDPGQGLRLIYYSQIVNDFQKGDIAEGYSVSREKKESFPLTVTSAQKNPTAFYLCASSSGQGITYEQYFGPGTRLTVT.

This clonotype was detected only a few times. The rearrangement links TRBV18 to TRBJ2-7; D is ambiguous. This CDR3 contains 13 residues. Germline values: CDR1 KGHSH, CDR2 LQKENI. Trimming removed 6 bases from V and 2 bases from J, with 11 bases in between. The CDR3 DNA is TGTGCCAGCTCCCGTGGTGGGGCCTACGAGCAGTACTTC. Translated: CASSRGGAYEQYF.

V and J are TRBV29-1 and TRBJ2-7; TRBD2 matches at 7 bases. The CDR3 has 13 amino acids. The J segment lost 0 bases and the V segment lost 4 bases, leaving 3 bases of the junction unmatched. Germline V CDR1 and CDR2: SQVTM, ANQGSEA. CDR3 amino acids: CSVAGTNSYEQYF. DNA of the CDR3: TGCAGCGTTGCCGGGACTAACTCCTACGAGCAGTACTTC.

V is TRBV5-1 and J is TRBJ1-1; no firm D call. V gave up 4 bases and J gave up 1 base, with 14 bases separating them. This CDR3 has 15 residues. The germline V gene encodes CDR1 SGHRS and CDR2 YFSETQ. The CDR3 loop reads CASSPGARTNTEAFF. The CDR3 DNA reads TGCGCCAGCAGCCCGGGCGCACGAACGAACACTGAAGCTTTCTTT. Full variable domain (remainder filled in from reference TRBV5-1 and TRBJ1-1): KAGVTQTPRYLIKTRGQQVTLSCSPISGHRSVSWYQQTPGQGLQFLFEYFSETQRNKGNFPGRFSGRQFSNSRSEMNVSTLELGDSALYLCASSPGARTNTEAFFGQGTRLTVV.

This chain links TRBV24-1 with TRBJ2-5, with D perhaps matching TRBD1 (6 bases). Germline V CDR1 and CDR2: KGHDR, SFDVKD. This CDR3 spans 15 amino acids. V shed 2 bases and J shed 3 bases, with 12 bases lying between them. CDR3 DNA: TGTGCCACCAGTGATTGGACAGCGCGAGAAGAGACCCAGTACTTC. Protein product: CATSDWTAREETQYF.

The CDR3 protein is CASSPRASTSGRSPNEQFF. In nucleotides, the CDR3 is TGTGCCAGCAGCCCAAGAGCCTCGACTAGCGGGAGGTCCCCCAATGAGCAGTTCTTC. The chain couples TRBV7-3 to TRBJ2-1; 13 bases align to TRBD2. The V segment lost 5 bases and the J segment 6 bases; nucleotides outside the gene matches: 16. There are 19 residues in the CDR3. Looked up from germline, CDR1 is SGHTA and CDR2 is FQGTGA.

This chain uses TRBV27 with TRBJ2-7; D unresolved. Per the germline V gene, CDR1 is MNHEY and CDR2 is SMNVEV (reference sequence). The CDR3 is 11 residues long. V dropped 10 bases and J dropped 5 bases, with 12 bases sitting between them. The CDR3, as DNA: TGTGCCACCCCGACTGGAAACGAGCAGTACTTC. Translated, it gives CATPTGNEQYF.

The chain employs TRBV2 and TRBJ2-1, with a possible D match to TRBD1 (5 bases). The germline V and J ends were trimmed by 4 bases and 4 bases, with 14 bases remaining between them. This CDR3 has 15 residues. Germline loops: CDR1 SNHLY, CDR2 FYNNEI. Written as DNA, the CDR3 is TGTGCCAGCAGTGTAAGGGGAACACTATACAATGAGCAGTTCTTC. Its protein product is CASSVRGTLYNEQFF.

The chain has TRBV28 and TRBJ2-7, with 13 bases matching TRBD2. CDR1 MDHEN and CDR2 SYDVKM come from the germline V gene. The ends lost 6 bases at V and 5 bases at J; junction bases unmatched: 4. There are 14 residues in the CDR3. The CDR3 reads CASSRLAGGDEQYF. The CDR3 nucleotides read TGTGCCAGCAGCCGACTAGCGGGGGGAGACGAGCAGTACTTC.

The chain couples TRBV20-1 to TRBJ2-5; 11 nucleotides line up with TRBD2. The trim removed 6 bases at V and 5 bases at J, leaving 11 bases unmatched. The CDR3 has 15 residues. In germline, CDR1 is DFQATT, CDR2 SNEGSKA (reference sequence). The CDR3 loop reads CSAMSTSGSSETQYF. The CDR3 nucleotides are TGCAGTGCGATGTCCACTAGCGGGAGTTCGGAGACCCAGTACTTC.

V and J are TRBV25-1 and TRBJ2-1, with D possibly matching TRBD2 (5 bases). Germline CDR1 is MGHDK and CDR2 is SYGVNS. Between the trimmed V and J ends, which lost 6 bases and 5 bases, there was a span of 23 bases. The CDR3 consists of 17 residues. In DNA form, the CDR3 reads TGTGCCAGCAGGTCTAGCCTCGCGGTGCTGAGCGACAATGAGCAGTTCTTC. Translation: CASRSSLAVLSDNEQFF.

The genes are TRBV9 and TRBJ2-5, with TRBD2 matching 10 bases. The germline CDR1 and CDR2 sequences are SGDLS and YYNGEE. This CDR3 has 16 amino acids. V lost 0 bases to trimming and J lost 5 bases; unmatched junction nucleotides: 7. CDR3 in DNA: TGTGCCAGCAGCGTAGGGGCTAGCGGGAGTAGCGAGACCCAGTACTTC. Translating it yields CASSVGASGSSETQYF.

CDR3 protein: CASSEAGGGDTQYF. CDR3 sequence (DNA): TGTGCCAGCAGTGAAGCGGGAGGTGGAGATACGCAGTATTTT. The chain couples TRBV6-1 to TRBJ2-3; D might be TRBD2 (6 bases). The CDR3 runs 14 residues. Per the germline V gene, CDR1 is MNHNS and CDR2 is SASEGT. Trimming took 0 bases from V and 5 from J, leaving 9 bases between them.

The sample holds one count of this clonotype. The chain employs TRBV13 and TRBJ1-6; D is possibly TRBD1 (6 bases). CDR3 size: 19 residues. In germline, CDR1 is PRHDT, CDR2 FYEKMQ (reference sequence). V dropped 0 bases and J dropped 7 bases, with 22 bases sitting between them. As DNA, the CDR3 is TGTGCCAGCAGCTTAGGCCGTCTTGGGTTGGGGGCTGGGAATTCACCCCTCCACTTT. It encodes CASSLGRLGLGAGNSPLHF.

This clonotype was seen a single time. The chain carries TRBV2 and TRBJ2-3, with 13 nucleotides matching TRBD2. There are 19 residues in the CDR3. Germline-derived CDR1 and CDR2 are SNHLY and FYNNEI. Losses at the gene ends were 6 bases for V and 1 base for J; bases not matched to a gene: 13. CDR3 DNA: TGTGCCAGCAGGCGGACTAGCGGGGGCCTAGCCGAGGGCACAGATACGCAGTATTTT. This gives the protein CASRRTSGGLAEGTDTQYF. The whole variable domain, filled in from reference TRBV2 and TRBJ2-3, reads EPEVTQTPSHQVTQMGQEVILRCVPISNHLYFYWYRQILGQKVEFLVSFYNNEISEKSEIFDDQFSVERPDGSNFTLKIRSTKLEDSAMYFCASRRTSGGLAEGTDTQYFGPGTRLTVL.

This clonotype came up once. The chain has TRBV3-1 and TRBJ2-7, with D hard to call. In germline, CDR1 is LGHDT, CDR2 YNNKEL (reference sequence). CDR3 length: 14 residues. V shed 5 bases and J shed 4 bases, with 15 bases lying between them. CDR3 amino acids: CASSLAEVMYEQYF. CDR3 coding DNA: TGTGCCAGCAGCTTGGCGGAAGTTATGTACGAGCAGTACTTC.

Here the CDR3 DNA reads TGTGCCAGCGGCAGAAAAACCGTGGCTTTCTTT. As protein: CASGRKTVAFF. This chain links TRBV5-8 with TRBJ1-1, with D unresolved. Trimming shortened V by 7 bases and J by 11 bases, and 15 bases separated the two germline ends. The CDR3 loop spans 11 amino acids. The germline V gene encodes CDR1 SGHTS and CDR2 YDEGEE.

V gene TRBV20-1 combines with J gene TRBJ2-5, with unresolved D. With 3 bases removed from V and 5 bases from J, the gap between germline ends came to 4 bases. The CDR3 runs to 10 residues. Germline values: CDR1 DFQATT, CDR2 SNEGSKA (reference sequence). DNA for the CDR3: TGCAGTGCTAGTTACGAGACCCAGTACTTC. This encodes CSASYETQYF.

The chain couples TRBV5-1 to TRBJ1-1; a possible D gene is TRBD1 (5 bases). CDR3 length: 16 residues. V lost 4 bases and J 0 bases, leaving 16 bases between the germline ends. Germline lookup yields CDR1 SGHRS and CDR2 YFSETQ. For the CDR3, the DNA is TGCGCCAGCAGCACGACCGGGACGTCAGTGAACACTGAAGCTTTCTTT. It yields the protein CASSTTGTSVNTEAFF. The full variable domain, rest sourced from reference TRBV5-1 and TRBJ1-1, is KAGVTQTPRYLIKTRGQQVTLSCSPISGHRSVSWYQQTPGQGLQFLFEYFSETQRNKGNFPGRFSGRQFSNSRSEMNVSTLELGDSALYLCASSTTGTSVNTEAFFGQGTRLTVV.

This chain uses TRBV9 with TRBJ2-1; 10 nucleotides agree with TRBD2. Trimming cost V 2 bases and J 2 bases; bases outside gene matches: 1. This CDR3 has 15 amino acids. Germline V lookup: CDR1 SGDLS, CDR2 YYNGEE. CDR3 loop: CASSVGLAAYNEQFF. CDR3 nucleotide sequence: TGTGCCAGCAGCGTTGGACTAGCGGCCTACAATGAGCAGTTCTTC.

The genes are TRBV29-1 and TRBJ2-7, with 8 bases matching TRBD1. V was clipped by 4 bases and J by 3 bases; unmatched bases: 8. Per germline, CDR1 SQVTM and CDR2 ANQGSEA. This CDR3 has 14 residues. CDR3 nucleotide sequence: TGCAGCGTTGGCCCCCGACAGGGGAACTACGAGCAGTACTTC. Translating it yields CSVGPRQGNYEQYF.

This clonotype has just one count. The chain couples TRBV12-3 or TRBV12-4 to TRBJ2-7; no clear D. V lost 6 bases, J lost 3 bases, and 12 bases lay in between. The CDR3 runs 13 residues. CDR3 sequence reads: CASSAQTGYEQYF. The CDR3 coding sequence is TGTGCCAGCAGCGCACAGACTGGCTACGAGCAGTACTTC.

This sequence joins TRBV6-2 or TRBV6-3 and TRBJ1-1; D may be TRBD1 (6 bases). This CDR3 is built from 14 residues. The V and J ends lost 7 bases and 4 bases respectively, with 16 bases between them. The germline gives CDR1 MNHEY, CDR2 SVGEGT. CDR3 in amino acids: CASIPSGQTTEAFF. The CDR3 DNA is TGTGCCAGCATCCCGTCGGGACAAACCACTGAAGCTTTCTTT.